Presented here are 3 T cell receptor beta chains from one specimen sequenced in a study of radiation and T cells in renal cell carcinoma. The repertoire was sequenced with immunoSEQ multiplex PCR; TCRdb's copy has only in-frame clones and lacks some. Found here are about 130,000 clones, about 88% of them singletons; the top ten hold 12%. Time point defined: baseline pretreatment blood. Treatment here: 15 Gy SBRT to primary tumor, nephrectomy 4 weeks later. Sample: blood, taken from a patient whose treatment included radiotherapy and nephrectomy. Receptors originate from a woman in her 50s with renal cell carcinoma.

With respect to this clone: In the same sample, other DNA sequences code for this CDR3. This chain joins TRBV5-1 and TRBJ1-5; maybe TRBD1 (5 bases). The length of the CDR3 is 13 residues. From germline, CDR1 is SGHRS and CDR2 YFSETQ. V dropped 2 bases and J dropped 5 bases, with 8 bases sitting between them. CDR3: CASSLTGDQPQHF. CDR3 in DNA: TGCGCCAGCAGCTTAACAGGTGATCAGCCCCAGCATTTT. Variable domain in full (rest from reference TRBV5-1 and TRBJ1-5): KAGVTQTPRYLIKTRGQQVTLSCSPISGHRSVSWYQQTPGQGLQFLFEYFSETQRNKGNFPGRFSGRQFSNSRSEMNVSTLELGDSALYLCASSLTGDQPQHFGDGTRLSIL.

This clone was observed once. This rearrangement joins TRBV29-1 to TRBJ1-3; no reliable D call. CDR1 and CDR2 from the germline V gene are SQVTM and ANQGSEA. V was shortened by 6 bases and J by 0 bases, with 9 bases between the two germline ends. This CDR3 spans 13 amino acids. The CDR3 spells CSVYLPSGNTIYF. DNA for the CDR3: TGCAGCGTCTACCTTCCCTCTGGAAACACCATATATTTT.

The rearrangement uses TRBV6-6 and TRBJ2-3, with 8 bases matching TRBD1. J gave up 2 bases and V 11 bases, and 6 bases lay outside the gene matches. This CDR3 has 13 residues. Germline V gene data show CDR1 as MNHNY and CDR2 as SVGAGI (reference sequence). In nucleotides, the CDR3 is TGTGCCGGCTGGACAGGGAACACAGATACGCAGTATTTT. It is translated as CAGWTGNTDTQYF.